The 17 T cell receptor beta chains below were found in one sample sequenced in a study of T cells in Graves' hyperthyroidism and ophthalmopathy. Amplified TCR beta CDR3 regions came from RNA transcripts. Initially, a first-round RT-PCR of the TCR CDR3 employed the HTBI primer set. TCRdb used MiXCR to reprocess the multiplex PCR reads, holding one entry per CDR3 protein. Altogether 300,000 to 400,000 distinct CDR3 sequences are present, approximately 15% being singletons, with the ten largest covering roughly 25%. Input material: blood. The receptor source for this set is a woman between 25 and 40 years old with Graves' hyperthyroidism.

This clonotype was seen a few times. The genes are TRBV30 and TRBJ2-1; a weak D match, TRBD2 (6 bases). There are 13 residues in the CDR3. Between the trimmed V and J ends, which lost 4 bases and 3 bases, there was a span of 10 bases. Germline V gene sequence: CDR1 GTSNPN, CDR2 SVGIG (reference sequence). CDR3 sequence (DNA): TGTGCCTGGACGCGCGGGGACTACAATGAGCAGTTCTTC. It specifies CAWTRGDYNEQFF.

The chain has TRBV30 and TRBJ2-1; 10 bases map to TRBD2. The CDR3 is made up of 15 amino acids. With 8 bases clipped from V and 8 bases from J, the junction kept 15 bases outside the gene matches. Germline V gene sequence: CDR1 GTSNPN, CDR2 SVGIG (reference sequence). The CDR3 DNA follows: TGTGCCCTGGAATCCACTAGCGGGAATTTCTATGAGCAGTTCTTC. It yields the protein CALESTSGNFYEQFF. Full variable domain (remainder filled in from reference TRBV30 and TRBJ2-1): SQTIHQWPATLVQPVGSPLSLECTVEGTSNPNLYWYRQAAGRGLQLLFYSVGIGQISSEVPQNLSASRPQDRQFILSSKKLLLSDSGFYLCALESTSGNFYEQFFGPGTRLTVL.

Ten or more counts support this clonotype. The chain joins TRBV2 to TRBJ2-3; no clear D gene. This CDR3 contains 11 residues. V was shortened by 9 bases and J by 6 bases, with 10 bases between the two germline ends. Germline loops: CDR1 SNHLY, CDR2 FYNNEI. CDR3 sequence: CARRFDDTQYF. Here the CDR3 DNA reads TGTGCCAGACGTTTTGATGATACGCAGTATTTT.

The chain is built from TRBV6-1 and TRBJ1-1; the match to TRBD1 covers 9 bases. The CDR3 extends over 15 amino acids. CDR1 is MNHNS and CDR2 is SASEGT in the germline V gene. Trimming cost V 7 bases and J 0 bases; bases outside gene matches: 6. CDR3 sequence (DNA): TGTGCCAGCACCGTAGACAGGGGGATGAACACTGAAGCTTTCTTT. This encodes CASTVDRGMNTEAFF.

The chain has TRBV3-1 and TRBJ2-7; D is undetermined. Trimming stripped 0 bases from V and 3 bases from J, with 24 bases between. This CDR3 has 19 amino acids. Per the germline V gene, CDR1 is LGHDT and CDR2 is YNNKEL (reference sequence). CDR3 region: CASSQDGNPPHPPLYEQYF. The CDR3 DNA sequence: TGTGCCAGCAGCCAAGATGGGAACCCCCCTCACCCCCCTCTCTACGAGCAGTACTTC.

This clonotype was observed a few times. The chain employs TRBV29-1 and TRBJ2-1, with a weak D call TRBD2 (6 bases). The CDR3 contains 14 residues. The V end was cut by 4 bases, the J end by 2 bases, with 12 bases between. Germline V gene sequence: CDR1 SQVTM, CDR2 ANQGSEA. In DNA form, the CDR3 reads TGCAGCGTTGTCTCGGGAGAAGCCTACAATGAGCAGTTCTTC. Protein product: CSVVSGEAYNEQFF.

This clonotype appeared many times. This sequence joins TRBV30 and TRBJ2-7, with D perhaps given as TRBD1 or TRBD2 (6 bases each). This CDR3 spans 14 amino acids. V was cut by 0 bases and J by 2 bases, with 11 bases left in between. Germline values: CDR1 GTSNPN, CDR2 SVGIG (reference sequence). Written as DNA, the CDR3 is TGTGCCTGGAGTGTCCGCGGGGACACCTACGAGCAGTACTTC. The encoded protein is CAWSVRGDTYEQYF.

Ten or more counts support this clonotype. CDR3 nucleotide sequence: TGTGCCAGCAGTTCCAGGGTCCAAGAGACCCAGTACTTC. Its translation is CASSSRVQETQYF. V is TRBV6-2 or TRBV6-3 and J is TRBJ2-5; D is perhaps TRBD1 (5 bases). Germline loops: CDR1 MNHEY, CDR2 SVGEGT. V was trimmed by 4 bases and J by 1 base, leaving 7 bases between them. This CDR3 comprises 13 residues.

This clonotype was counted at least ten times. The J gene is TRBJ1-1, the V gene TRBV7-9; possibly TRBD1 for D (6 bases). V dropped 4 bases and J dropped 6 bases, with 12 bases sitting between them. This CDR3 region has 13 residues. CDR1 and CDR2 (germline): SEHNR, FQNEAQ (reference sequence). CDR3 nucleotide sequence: TGTGCCAGCAGCTCAGCGGACAGATCTGAAGCTTTCTTT. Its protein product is CASSSADRSEAFF.

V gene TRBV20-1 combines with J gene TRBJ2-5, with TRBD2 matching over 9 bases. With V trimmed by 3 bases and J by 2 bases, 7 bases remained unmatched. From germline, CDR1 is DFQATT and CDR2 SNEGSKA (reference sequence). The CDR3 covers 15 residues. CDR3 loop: CSASPPAGGQETQYF. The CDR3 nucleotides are TGCAGTGCTAGTCCCCCAGCGGGAGGTCAAGAGACCCAGTACTTC.

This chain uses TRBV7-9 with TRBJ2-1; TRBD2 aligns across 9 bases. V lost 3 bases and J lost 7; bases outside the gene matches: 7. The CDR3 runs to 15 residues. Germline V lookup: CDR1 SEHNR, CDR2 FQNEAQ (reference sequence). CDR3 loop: CASSLTSGSGNEQFF. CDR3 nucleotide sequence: TGTGCCAGCAGCTTGACTAGCGGTTCGGGGAATGAGCAGTTCTTC.

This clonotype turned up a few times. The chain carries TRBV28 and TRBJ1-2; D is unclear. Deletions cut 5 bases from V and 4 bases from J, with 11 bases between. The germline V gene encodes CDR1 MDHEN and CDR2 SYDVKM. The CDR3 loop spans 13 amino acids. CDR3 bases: TGTGCCAGCAGTCCAAGGGTGGGCTATGGCTACACCTTC. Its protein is CASSPRVGYGYTF.

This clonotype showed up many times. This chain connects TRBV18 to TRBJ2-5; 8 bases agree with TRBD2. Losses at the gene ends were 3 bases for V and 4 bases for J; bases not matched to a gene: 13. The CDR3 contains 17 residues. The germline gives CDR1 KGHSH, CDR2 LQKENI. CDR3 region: CASSPSGGAGVGETQYF. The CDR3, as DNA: TGTGCCAGCTCACCGAGTGGAGGAGCGGGAGTTGGAGAGACCCAGTACTTC.

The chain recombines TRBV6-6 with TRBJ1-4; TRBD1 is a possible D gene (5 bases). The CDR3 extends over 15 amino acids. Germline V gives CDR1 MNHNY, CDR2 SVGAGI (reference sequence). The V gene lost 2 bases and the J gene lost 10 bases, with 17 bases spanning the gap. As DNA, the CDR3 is TGTGCCAGCAGTTACCAGGGTCCCCCAGGTGGAAAACTGTTTTTT. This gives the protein CASSYQGPPGGKLFF.

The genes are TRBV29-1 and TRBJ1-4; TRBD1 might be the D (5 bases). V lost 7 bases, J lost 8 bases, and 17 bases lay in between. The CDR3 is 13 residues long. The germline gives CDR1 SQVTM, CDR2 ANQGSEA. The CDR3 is CSAGDFPGEKLFF. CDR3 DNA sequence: TGCAGCGCTGGGGACTTCCCGGGGGAAAAACTGTTTTTT.

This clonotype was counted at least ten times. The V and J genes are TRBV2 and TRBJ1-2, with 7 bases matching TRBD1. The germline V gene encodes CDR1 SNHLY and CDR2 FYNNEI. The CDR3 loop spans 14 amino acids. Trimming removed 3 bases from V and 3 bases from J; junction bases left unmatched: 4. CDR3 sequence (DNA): TGTGCCAGCAGTGACGTCGGGACAGACTATGGCTACACCTTC. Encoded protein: CASSDVGTDYGYTF.

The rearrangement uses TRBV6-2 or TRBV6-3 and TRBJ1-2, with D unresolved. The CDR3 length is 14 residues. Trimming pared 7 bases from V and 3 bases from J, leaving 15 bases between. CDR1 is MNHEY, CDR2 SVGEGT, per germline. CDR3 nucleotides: TGTGCCAGCACCAACCCCCCACGAGACTATGGCTACACCTTC. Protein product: CASTNPPRDYGYTF.